This T cell receptor beta chain came from a study of cytomegalovirus exposure and HLA in healthy donors (dated by TCRdb to about 2017). About the study as a whole: An earlier analysis of around 600 of the donors reported approximately 270 Gb of sequence data and 117 million unique TCR beta sequences from some 180 million T cells. An earlier analysis of around 580 of the donors used high-throughput TCR beta sequencing to judge whether each TCR beta V gene segment behaved as functional or pseudogenic. Donor age, sex, ethnicity and CMV serostatus were collected together with the repertoire data. Four or five DR-DQ haplotypes were handled as single units for association and clustering because linkage in the cohort was strong. The study was designed to test whether signatures of past pathogen exposure could be identified by cataloging public T cell receptors. In addition to the first cohort of 666 subjects, a separate validation cohort of approximately 120 different subjects was used. An early release covering roughly 580 HLA-typed donors comprised roughly 300 gigabases of sequencing data and approximately 85 million unique TCR sequences. Using immunosequencing, the study profiled T cell repertoires from approximately 700 subjects and related those repertoires to cytomegalovirus serostatus. The genetic ancestry cluster associated with self-reported Caucasian donors included about 81% of the 300 to 400 genotyped donors. Every discovery cohort repertoire had been produced on one sequencing platform. A later analysis re-analyzed previously published TCR beta repertoires from 600 to 850 donors and added high-resolution HLA genotyping to study TCR occurrence patterns. HLA typing included class I and class II loci at four-digit resolution. The number of typed donors differed by locus: about 620-640 for A, B, C, DRB1 and DQB1; approximately 530 for DQA1; roughly 600 for DPA1; and approximately 450 for DPB1. Genome-wide SNP genotypes for about 55% of the 666 donors were used in a later genetic analysis, which treated that subset as a discovery cohort. The study combined high-throughput TCR immunosequencing, statistical association of individual TCRs with disease status, and machine learning to predict cytomegalovirus infection status. On average, about 240,000 unique TCR beta nucleotide sequences were sequenced per donor among 350 to 400 genotyped donors of the cohort, with approximately 18% of those sequences being non-productive. The later analysis used no new phenotypic data to find candidate immune exposures, relying instead on TCR beta sequences and their occurrence across donors. What the research found in general, with its limitations: The earlier analysis of some 540 of the donors excluded some 15 rarely observed V segments, including chromosome 9 orphons, because counts were too low. In a later analysis, about 17,000 TCR beta sequences were associated with specific HLA alleles at a false discovery rate of 0.05. Linkage disequilibrium might explain the correlated functional status among segregating V segments, but an unknown experimental factor could not be ruled out. Compared with the 666-donor mean, donors in an Asian-associated ancestry cluster had fewer N-insertions in productive TCRs, according to a later genetic analysis. A cluster of highly shared sequence variants was judged likely to be a technical artifact of the sequencing pipeline. In this cohort, only TCR beta chains were sequenced, and detectable features were limited by the absence of alpha or paired-chain data. Across donors, most TCR sequences were observed very rarely, whereas some public TCRs were present in many individuals. The classifier was reported to diagnose cytomegalovirus status with high specificity and sensitivity in both the original cohort and the validation cohort. In an earlier analysis of about 600 of the donors, most TCR beta V segments appeared in productive rearrangements about 87% or about 30% of the time, broadly matching IMGT annotations. In vitro tests confirmed that a few of the cytomegalovirus-associated TCR beta chains recognize cytomegalovirus antigens. Roughly uniform sequencing depth across donors was assumed in presence/absence analyses, although this assumption may not hold. The authors suggested that the approach could potentially be generalized to other disease states and immunological phenotypes. A further reported finding was that TCR beta sequences accurately predicted the HLA-A and HLA-B alleles for most subjects in the first cohort. HLA typing was unavailable for some donors at each locus, so association tests used only the typed subset. The only immune exposure information available for the cohort was CMV serostatus. According to a later analysis, parvovirus B19, influenza, CMV and Epstein-Barr virus appeared linked to several top co-occurrence clusters. Because the 87-base-pair reads could not distinguish some IMGT-functional V segments, including TRBV6-2 and TRBV6-3, those segments were excluded. The study gave a list of 150 to 200 TCR beta chains associated with cytomegalovirus. A later genetic analysis associated a missense DCLRE1C variant with V-gene and J-gene trimming of TCR beta chains, and an independent cohort replicated the association. In a later analysis, TCR association rates were found to vary across HLA loci, with the most associated TCRs seen for DRB1 alleles and the fewest for HLA-C alleles. Most CMV-associated TCR beta chains appeared to be HLA-restricted in a later analysis, and the HLA associations seemed to be driven largely by CMV exposure. When HLA alleles, especially DR and DQ, strongly co-occurred, attributing TCR associations to individual alleles was difficult. In a later analysis, HLA-associated TCR beta chains were found to be more clonally expanded and to have lower generation probabilities than equally common non-associated chains.

Turning to this clone: Its antigen is still unknown. One junction end does not reproduce the germline sequence, and a read error may be involved.

To prepare the library, the immunoSEQ multiplex PCR assay was applied. For the multiplex PCR, a mixture combining 60 forward primers for TCR Vbeta segments and 13 reverse primers for TCR Jbeta segments was used. A multiplex PCR assay on genomic DNA amplified the CDR3 region of rearranged TCR beta genes. On the Illumina HiSeq System, the amplified TCR beta libraries were sequenced as 87-base-pair reads. For the original study's pipeline: In a later analysis, tens of millions of unique TCR beta chains were counted across the 690 or so repertoires, and about 10 million of these chains were shared by at least two donors. Raw reads were error-corrected and collapsed into unique sequences with a nearest-neighbor algorithm that merged closely related sequences to remove PCR and sequencing errors. CDR3 sequences were aligned to IMGT reference sequences to assign V, D and J gene segments. For a sequence to be retained, at least a six-nucleotide match to both a V gene segment and a J gene segment was required. A rearrangement was called productive if the CDR3 had no stop codons and remained in frame with V and J, and every other rearrangement was called non-productive. Following IMGT convention, CDR3 was defined as the stretch from the second conserved V-encoded cysteine to the conserved J-encoded phenylalanine. The earlier analysis of 587 of the donors excluded sequences that lacked an unambiguous match to a single V gene segment. An earlier analysis of almost 600 of the donors classified V segments as functional when productive rearrangements were above 56.7% and as segregating when the standard deviation between donors was above 5%. A statistical classification framework was built to diagnose cytomegalovirus status from the catalog of TCR beta chain sequences. V and J gene assignment, in a later analysis, came from comparing TCR nucleotide sequences with IMGT/GENE-DB human TR gene sequences. In a later analysis, CDR3 sequences and most-parsimonious VDJ recombination scenarios were assigned using the TCRdist pipeline. In a later analysis, each TCR beta chain was defined by its CDR3 amino acid sequence together with its V-gene family, and reads without a unique V-gene family were excluded. To address suspected cross-contamination and a sequencing artifact, a later analysis removed over 500 highly shared, low-generation-probability nucleotide sequences. For each public chain, a later analysis derived a clonal expansion index from normalized ranks of inferred template counts within each repertoire. In a later analysis, generation probabilities were computed with a VDJ recombination model fitted to out-of-frame rearrangements, and the resulting probabilities were checked against IGoR. Hypergeometric tests were used in a later analysis to score TCR-TCR, TCR-HLA and TCR-CMV co-occurrence, with a repertoire-size bias correction applied to the TCR pairs. A later analysis estimated false discovery rates by permuting HLA or CMV assignments 20 times. In a later analysis, co-occurring TCRs were grouped using DBSCAN, and TCRdist sequence similarity was added for clustering within HLA-allele-positive subsets. Repertoires with fewer than 30,000 or more than 120,000 public chains were left out of co-occurrence clustering, as were a few repertoires with anomalous nucleotide sharing. TCRdb stores this immuneACCESS table with in-frame sequences only. Part of the clones is absent; in the studies checked, under half of the shortfall reflects unresolved V genes, and no reason is known for the rest. The V and J calls and clone size are taken from that table; D and trimming were inferred from the DNA. In all, the sample holds about 140,000 clones, and about 80% of those were seen once. The top ten clones comprise around 1.3% of the sample.

The germline V gene (reference sequence) gives CDR1 as SSHAT and CDR2 as FNYEAQ. Counted from cysteine to phenylalanine, this CDR3 has 15 amino acids. CDR3 DNA only is kept here, 45 bases in frame from base 1. The cohort was made up of approximately 670 healthy bone marrow donors. All cohort members were sampled while nominally healthy, although unrecorded immune exposures were likely present. The donor tested CMV seropositive and was one of the 289 seropositive cohort members. Every donor gave a peripheral blood sample, and the peripheral blood mononuclear cells from that sample were used for TCR beta sequencing. The Qiagen DNeasy Blood Extraction Kit was used to extract genomic DNA from the blood cell samples.

The rearranged segments are TRBV7-7 and TRBJ2-7, and 12 junction bases match TRBD1. This clonotype was obtained from a male donor in good health and CMV-seropositive. The sequenced sample was PBMCs. This receptor has the CDR3 CASSLGTGGRYEQYF. The base sequence is TGTGCTAGCAGCTTAGGGACAGGGGGCAGGTACGAGCAGTACTTC. With the portions outside the CDR3 filled from the reference TRBV7-7 and TRBJ2-7 genes, the complete variable region becomes GAGVSQSPRYKVTKRGQDVTLRCDPISSHATLYWYQQALGQGPEFLTYFNYEAQPDKSGLPSDRFSAERPEGSISTLTIQRTEQRDSAMYRCASSLGTGGRYEQYFGPGTRLTVT.